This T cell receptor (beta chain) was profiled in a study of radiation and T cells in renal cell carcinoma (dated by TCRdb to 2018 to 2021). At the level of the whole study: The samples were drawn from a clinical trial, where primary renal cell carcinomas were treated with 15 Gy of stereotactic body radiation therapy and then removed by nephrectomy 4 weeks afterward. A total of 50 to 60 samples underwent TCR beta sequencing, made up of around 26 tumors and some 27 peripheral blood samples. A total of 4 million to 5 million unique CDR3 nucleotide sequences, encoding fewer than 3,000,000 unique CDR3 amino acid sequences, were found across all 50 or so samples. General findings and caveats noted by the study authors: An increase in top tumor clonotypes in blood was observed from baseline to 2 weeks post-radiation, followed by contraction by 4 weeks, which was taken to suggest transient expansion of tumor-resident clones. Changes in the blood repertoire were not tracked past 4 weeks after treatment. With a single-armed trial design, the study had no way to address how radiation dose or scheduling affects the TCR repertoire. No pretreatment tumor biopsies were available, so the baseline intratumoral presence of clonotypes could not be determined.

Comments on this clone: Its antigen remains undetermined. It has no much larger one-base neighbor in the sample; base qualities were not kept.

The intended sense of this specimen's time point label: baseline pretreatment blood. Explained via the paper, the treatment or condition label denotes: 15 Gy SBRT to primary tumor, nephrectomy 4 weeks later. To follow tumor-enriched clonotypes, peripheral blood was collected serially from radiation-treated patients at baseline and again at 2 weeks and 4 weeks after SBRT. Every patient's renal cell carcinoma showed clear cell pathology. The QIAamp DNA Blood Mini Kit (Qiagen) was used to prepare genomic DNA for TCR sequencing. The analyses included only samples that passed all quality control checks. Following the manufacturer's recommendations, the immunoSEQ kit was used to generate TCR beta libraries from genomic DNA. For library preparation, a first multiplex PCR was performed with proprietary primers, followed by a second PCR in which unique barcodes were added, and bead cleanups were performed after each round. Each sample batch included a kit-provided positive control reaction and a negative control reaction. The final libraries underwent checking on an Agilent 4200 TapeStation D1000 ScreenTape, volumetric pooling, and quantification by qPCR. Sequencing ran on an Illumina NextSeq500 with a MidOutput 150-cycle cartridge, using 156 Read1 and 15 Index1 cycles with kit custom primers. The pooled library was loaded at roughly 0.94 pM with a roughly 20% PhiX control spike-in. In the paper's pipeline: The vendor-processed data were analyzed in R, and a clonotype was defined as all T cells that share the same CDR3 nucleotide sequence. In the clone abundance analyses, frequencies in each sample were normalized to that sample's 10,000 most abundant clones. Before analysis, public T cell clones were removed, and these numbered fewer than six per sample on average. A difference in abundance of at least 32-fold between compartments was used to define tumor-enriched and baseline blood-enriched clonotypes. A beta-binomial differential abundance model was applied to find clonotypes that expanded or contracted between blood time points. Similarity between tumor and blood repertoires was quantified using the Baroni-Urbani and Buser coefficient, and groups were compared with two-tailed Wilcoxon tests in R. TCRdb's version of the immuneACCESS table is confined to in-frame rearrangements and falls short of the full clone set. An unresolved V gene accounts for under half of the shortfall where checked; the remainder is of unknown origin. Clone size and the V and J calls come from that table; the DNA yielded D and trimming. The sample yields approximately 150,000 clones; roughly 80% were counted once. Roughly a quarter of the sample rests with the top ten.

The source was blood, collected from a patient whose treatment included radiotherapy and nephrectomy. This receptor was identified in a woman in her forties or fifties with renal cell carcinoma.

This receptor carries the CDR3 CASSSKAGSYEQYF. The DNA sequence is as follows: TGTGCCAGCAGTTCGAAGGCGGGGAGTTACGAGCAGTACTTC. The rearranged chain carries TRBV28 and TRBJ2-7, with TRBD2 perhaps the D gene, on 6 matching bases. V lost 4 bases and J lost 4 bases; the stretch between them is 14 bases long. For CDR1 and CDR2, the germline V gene lists MDHEN and SYDVKM. Taken from cysteine to phenylalanine, the CDR3 has 14 residues. Only CDR3 DNA remains: 42 bases, in frame from the first base.